The present TCR beta chain was sequenced within a study of cytomegalovirus exposure and HLA in healthy donors. The PCR ran on 60 Vbeta and 13 Jbeta primers. Data came from immunoSEQ multiplex PCR; TCRdb stores just in-frame clones and leaves some out. The table has about 250,000 clones, about four fifths seen once. The germline CDR1 and CDR2 sequences are SGHVS and FNYEAQ. The trim removed 2 bases at V and 6 bases at J, leaving 5 bases unmatched. CDR3 length equals 16 residues. About this clone: What it binds is unknown.

Broader study findings: Information on immune exposure was restricted to one variable (CMV serostatus).

This TCR came from a girl aged 2-10 years in good health and CMV-seronegative. This chain uses TRBV7-6 with TRBJ2-3, with 13 bases identical to TRBD2. The sample taken for sequencing was PBMCs. CDR3 sequence reads: CASSLTSGRAMDTQYF. In DNA form, the CDR3 reads TGTGCCAGCAGCTTAACTAGCGGGAGGGCCATGGATACGCAGTATTTT.